This TCR beta chain emerged from a study of response to subunit inactivated influenza vaccine. Study-level points and caveats: It was the authors' suggestion that each seasonal influenza vaccination recruits few new T cells.

This clonotype was detected many times. The antigen is unknown. Per the germline V gene, CDR1 is LNHNV and CDR2 is YYDKDF (reference sequence). J gave up 3 bases and V 4 bases, and 3 bases lay outside the gene matches. This CDR3 comprises 14 residues. MiXCR was run by TCRdb on the RT-PCR reads, yielding one entry per CDR3 protein. The sample yields more than 200,000 distinct CDR3 sequences, 9% to 15% seen once. The chain carries TRBV15 and TRBJ2-7; 10 bases match TRBD1. The clonotype comes from a man in his forties or fifties who received an inactivated influenza vaccine. The specimen comprised non-naive T cells sorted from PBMCs, sampled approximately 15 days before vaccination. The CDR3 protein is CATSTGTGVYEQYF. The CDR3 nucleotides read TGTGCCACCAGCACAGGGACAGGGGTCTACGAGCAGTACTTC.